Each of the 13 T cell receptor beta chains below was sequenced from the same sample in a study of blood T cell repertoires in COVID-19. Repertoires were generated with immunoSEQ multiplex PCR, while TCRdb's copy carries only in-frame clones and drops some. Altogether around 100,000 clones are present, approximately 90% being singletons, with the ten largest covering roughly 15%. Sample: peripheral blood. The receptor set was obtained from an elderly woman in a cohort sampled during active COVID-19.

J is TRBJ2-1 and V is TRBV27, with TRBD2 matching over 10 bases. The CDR3 sequence is 14 residues long. Germline trimming cut 6 bases from V and 4 bases from J; bases unmatched to any gene: 3. Germline values: CDR1 MNHEY, CDR2 SMNVEV (reference sequence). CDR3 loop: CASRRTSGYNEQFF. The CDR3 coding sequence is TGTGCCAGCAGACGGACTAGCGGTTACAATGAGCAGTTCTTC.

J is TRBJ2-2 and V is TRBV4-2, with TRBD2 identical over 10 bases. This CDR3 comprises 20 residues. Germline values: CDR1 LGHNA, CDR2 YNFKEQ. V was pared by 0 bases and J by 1 base, with 11 bases of the junction left unmatched. For the CDR3, the DNA is TGTGCCAGCAGCCAAGATCCCCTAGCGGGGGCCCAGTGGAACACCGGGGAGCTGTTTTTT. Protein: CASSQDPLAGAQWNTGELFF.

V is TRBV5-1 and J is TRBJ2-2; possible D gene TRBD2, 6 bases. The CDR3 is made up of 15 amino acids. Trimming pared 0 bases from V and 1 base from J, leaving 7 bases between. Germline CDR1 SGHRS, CDR2 YFSETQ. The CDR3 protein is CASSLGRENTGELFF. The CDR3 DNA reads TGCGCCAGCAGCTTGGGGCGGGAGAACACCGGGGAGCTGTTTTTT.

The rearrangement uses TRBV2 and TRBJ1-4; no clear D. This CDR3 comprises 15 residues. The V gene's germline CDR1 is SNHLY and CDR2 FYNNEI. Between the trimmed V and J ends, which lost 1 base and 8 bases, there was a span of 14 bases. The CDR3 nucleotides read TGTGCCAGCAGTGAAGGAGGGAGTAGATACGAAAAACTGTTTTTT. Translated, it gives CASSEGGSRYEKLFF.

The chain uses TRBV7-3 and TRBJ1-6; TRBD1 is a possible D gene (6 bases). Looked up from germline, CDR1 is SGHTA and CDR2 is FQGTGA. With 5 bases removed from V and 11 bases from J, the gap between germline ends came to 13 bases. The CDR3 runs to 13 residues. The chain's CDR3 is CASSTSGTTPLHF. The CDR3 DNA reads as TGTGCCAGCAGCACTTCCGGGACAACACCCCTCCACTTT.

CDR3 bases: TGCGCCAGCAGTGAAGCTAGCGGGAGGGCCCCCACAGATACGCAGTATTTT. Residues: CASSEASGRAPTDTQYF. The chain is built from TRBV10-2 and TRBJ2-3; 12 positions match TRBD2. CDR1 WSHSY and CDR2 SAAADI come from the germline V gene. The CDR3 runs 17 residues. Losses at the gene ends were 3 bases for V and 2 bases for J; bases not matched to a gene: 6.

The chain joins TRBV30 to TRBJ1-2; 7 bases fit TRBD1. J was trimmed by 8 bases and V by 2 bases; bases with no gene match: 5. This CDR3 is built from 12 residues. Germline V gene sequence: CDR1 GTSNPN, CDR2 SVGIG (reference sequence). In nucleotides, the CDR3 is TGTGCCTGGAGTCGACAGGGAGTCGGCTACACCTTC. Translating gives CAWSRQGVGYTF.

The chain recombines TRBV19 with TRBJ2-2, with no clear D. V was pared by 4 bases and J by 4 bases, with 10 bases between. The CDR3 sequence is 14 residues long. Per germline, CDR1 LNHDA and CDR2 SQIVND (reference sequence). CDR3 protein: CASSNDPSTGELFF. The DNA of the CDR3 is TGTGCCAGTAGTAATGACCCTAGCACCGGGGAGCTGTTTTTT.

The chain combines TRBV6-5 with TRBJ2-3; D may be TRBD1 (5 bases). Germline loops: CDR1 MNHEY, CDR2 SVGAGI. The CDR3 contains 15 residues. The ends were cut back, 6 bases at V and 0 bases at J, with 13 bases in the middle. The CDR3 DNA reads as TGTGCCAGCAGCCCAAAGGGGCTTAGCACAGATACGCAGTATTTT. Its protein is CASSPKGLSTDTQYF.

The V gene is TRBV27, the J gene TRBJ1-1, with 7 bases aligning to TRBD1. Germline values: CDR1 MNHEY, CDR2 SMNVEV (reference sequence). With 6 bases clipped from V and 1 base from J, the junction kept 5 bases outside the gene matches. This CDR3 contains 14 residues. The CDR3 spells CASRLGQSNTEAFF. CDR3 DNA sequence: TGTGCCAGCAGGTTGGGACAGTCGAACACTGAAGCTTTCTTT.

The chain joins TRBV7-3 to TRBJ2-1; 8 bases are a match to TRBD2. This CDR3 region has 15 residues. Trimming cost V 7 bases and J 5 bases; bases outside gene matches: 10. CDR1 is SGHTA and CDR2 is FQGTGA in the germline V gene. The DNA of the CDR3 is TGTGCCAGCACGGGGGGGCTTCCGGGAGACAATGAGCAGTTCTTC. Protein product: CASTGGLPGDNEQFF. Together with reference TRBV7-3 and TRBJ2-1, the CDR3 gives the full variable domain: GAGVSQTPSNKVTEKGKYVELRCDPISGHTALYWYRQSLGQGPEFLIYFQGTGAADDSGLPNDRFFAVRPEGSVSTLKIQRTERGDSAVYLCASTGGLPGDNEQFFGPGTRLTVL.

V usage is TRBV19 and J usage is TRBJ2-4; TRBD1 matches 7 bases. The CDR3 contains 13 residues. Germline V gene sequence: CDR1 LNHDA, CDR2 SQIVND (reference sequence). The trim removed 6 bases at V and 6 bases at J, leaving 5 bases unmatched. The CDR3 spells CASRPDRANIQYF. The CDR3 DNA reads TGTGCCAGTAGACCCGACAGGGCAAACATTCAGTACTTC.

The chain employs TRBV11-1 and TRBJ2-6; D is undetermined. The germline V and J ends were trimmed by 0 bases and 0 bases, with 9 bases remaining between them. Germline CDR1 and CDR2: SGHAT and FQDESV (reference sequence). The CDR3 totals 17 residues. CDR3 residues: CASSLALPSSGANVLTF. CDR3 nucleotides: TGTGCCAGCAGCTTAGCACTCCCGAGCTCTGGGGCCAACGTCCTGACTTTC.